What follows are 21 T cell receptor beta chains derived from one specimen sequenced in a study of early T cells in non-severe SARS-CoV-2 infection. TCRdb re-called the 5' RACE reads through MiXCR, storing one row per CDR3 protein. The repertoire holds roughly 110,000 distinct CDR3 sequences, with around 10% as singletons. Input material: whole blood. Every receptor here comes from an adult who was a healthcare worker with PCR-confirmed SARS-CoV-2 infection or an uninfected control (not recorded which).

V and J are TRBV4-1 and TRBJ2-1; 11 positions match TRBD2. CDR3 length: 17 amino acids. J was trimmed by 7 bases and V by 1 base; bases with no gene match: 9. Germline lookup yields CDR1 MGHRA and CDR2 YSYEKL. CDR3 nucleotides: TGCGCCAGCAGCCAAGCCTGGTGGACTAGCGGGTGGAATGAGCAGTTCTTC. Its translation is CASSQAWWTSGWNEQFF.

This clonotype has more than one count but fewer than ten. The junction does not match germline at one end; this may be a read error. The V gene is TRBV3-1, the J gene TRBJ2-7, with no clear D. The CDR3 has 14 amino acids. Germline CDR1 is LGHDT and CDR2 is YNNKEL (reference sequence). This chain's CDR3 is CASSLFIGTYEQYF. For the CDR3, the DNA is TGTGCCAGCAGCTTATTCATAGGTACCTACGAGCAATACTTC.

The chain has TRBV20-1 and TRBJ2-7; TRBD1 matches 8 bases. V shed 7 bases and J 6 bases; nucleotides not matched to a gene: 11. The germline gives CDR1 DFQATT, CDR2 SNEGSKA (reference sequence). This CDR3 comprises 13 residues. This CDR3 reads CSGLGQGFLEQYF. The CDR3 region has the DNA TGCAGTGGCCTTGGACAGGGTTTTCTCGAGCAGTACTTC.

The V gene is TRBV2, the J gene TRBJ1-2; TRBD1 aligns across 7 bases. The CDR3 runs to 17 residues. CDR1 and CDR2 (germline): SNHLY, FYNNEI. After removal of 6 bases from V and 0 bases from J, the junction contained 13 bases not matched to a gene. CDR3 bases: TGTGCCAGCAGATTTACCCCTGACAGGGCGTCTAACTATGGCTACACCTTC. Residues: CASRFTPDRASNYGYTF.

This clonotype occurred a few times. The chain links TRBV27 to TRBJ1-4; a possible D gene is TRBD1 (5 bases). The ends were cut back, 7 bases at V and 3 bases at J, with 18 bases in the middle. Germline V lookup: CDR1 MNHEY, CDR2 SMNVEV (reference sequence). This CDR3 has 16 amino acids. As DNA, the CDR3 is TGTGCCAGCAAGCCGAGGGGCCCGACGGCTAATGAAAAACTGTTTTTT. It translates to CASKPRGPTANEKLFF.

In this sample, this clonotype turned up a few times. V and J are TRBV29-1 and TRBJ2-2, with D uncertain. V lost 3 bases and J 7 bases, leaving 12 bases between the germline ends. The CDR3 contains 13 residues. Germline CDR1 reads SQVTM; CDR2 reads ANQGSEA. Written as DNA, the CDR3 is TGCAGCGTTGATCTAGTGTTCGGCGGGGAGCTGTTTTTT. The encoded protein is CSVDLVFGGELFF.

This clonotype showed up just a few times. In DNA, the CDR3 is TGTGCCAGCAGCACACGAAATAGAGCTAGGAATCTAAATGAGCAGTTCTTC. The encoded protein is CASSTRNRARNLNEQFF. The V and J genes are TRBV7-2 and TRBJ2-1; D not certain. The ends were cut back, 5 bases at V and 7 bases at J, with 24 bases in the middle. This CDR3 is built from 17 residues. Germline V gene data show CDR1 as SGHTA and CDR2 as FQGNSA.

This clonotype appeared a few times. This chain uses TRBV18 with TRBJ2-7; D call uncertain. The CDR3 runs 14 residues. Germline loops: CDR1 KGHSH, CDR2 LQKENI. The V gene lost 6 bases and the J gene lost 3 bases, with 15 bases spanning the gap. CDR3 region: CASSGPSSDYEQYF. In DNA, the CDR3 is TGTGCCAGCTCGGGCCCCAGTTCCGACTACGAGCAGTACTTC. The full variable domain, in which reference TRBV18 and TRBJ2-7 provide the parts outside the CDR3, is NAGVMQNPRHLVRRRGQEARLRCSPMKGHSHVYWYRQLPEEGLKFMVYLQKENIIDESGMPKERFSAEFPKEGPSILRIQQVVRGDSAAYFCASSGPSSDYEQYFGPGTRLTVT.

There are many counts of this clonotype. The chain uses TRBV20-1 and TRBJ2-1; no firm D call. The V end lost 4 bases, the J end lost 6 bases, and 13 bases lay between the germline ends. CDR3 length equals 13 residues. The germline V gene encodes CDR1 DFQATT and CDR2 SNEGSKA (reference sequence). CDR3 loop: CSAKSSFFNEQFF. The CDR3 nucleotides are TGCAGTGCTAAGTCCAGTTTTTTCAATGAGCAGTTCTTC.

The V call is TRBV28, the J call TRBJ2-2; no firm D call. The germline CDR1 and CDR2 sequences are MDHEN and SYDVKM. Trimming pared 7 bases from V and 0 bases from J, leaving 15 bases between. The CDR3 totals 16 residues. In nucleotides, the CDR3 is TGTGCCAGCACAAGATCAGGTGGAGCGAACACCGGGGAGCTGTTTTTT. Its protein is CASTRSGGANTGELFF. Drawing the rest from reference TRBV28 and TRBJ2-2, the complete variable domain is DVKVTQSSRYLVKRTGEKVFLECVQDMDHENMFWYRQDPGLGLRLIYFSYDVKMKEKGDIPEGYSVSREKKERFSLILESASTNQTSMYLCASTRSGGANTGELFFGEGSRLTVL.

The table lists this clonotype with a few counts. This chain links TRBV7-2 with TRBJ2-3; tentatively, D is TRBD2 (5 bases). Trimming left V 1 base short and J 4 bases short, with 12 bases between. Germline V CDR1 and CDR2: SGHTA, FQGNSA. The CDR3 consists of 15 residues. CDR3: CASSLVSSASDTQYF. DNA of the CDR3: TGTGCCAGCAGCTTAGTTAGTAGCGCCTCAGATACGCAGTATTTT.

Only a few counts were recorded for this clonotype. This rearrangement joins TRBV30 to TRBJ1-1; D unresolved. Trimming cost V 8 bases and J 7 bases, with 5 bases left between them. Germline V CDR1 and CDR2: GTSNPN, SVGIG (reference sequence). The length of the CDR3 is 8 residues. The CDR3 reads CAGNEAFF. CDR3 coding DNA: TGTGCCGGGAATGAAGCTTTCTTT.

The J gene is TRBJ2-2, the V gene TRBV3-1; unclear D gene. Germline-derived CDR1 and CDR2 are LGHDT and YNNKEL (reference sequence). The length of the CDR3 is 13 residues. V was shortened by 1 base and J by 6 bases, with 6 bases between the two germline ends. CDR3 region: CASSQGFSGELFF. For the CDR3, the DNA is TGTGCCAGCAGCCAAGGGTTCTCCGGGGAGCTGTTTTTT.

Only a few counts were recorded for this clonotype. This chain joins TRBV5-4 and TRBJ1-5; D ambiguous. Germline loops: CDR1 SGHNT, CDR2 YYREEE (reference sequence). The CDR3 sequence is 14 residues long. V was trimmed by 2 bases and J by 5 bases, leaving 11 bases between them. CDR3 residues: CASSFNGWDQPQHF. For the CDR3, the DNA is TGTGCCAGCAGCTTTAACGGGTGGGATCAGCCCCAGCATTTT.

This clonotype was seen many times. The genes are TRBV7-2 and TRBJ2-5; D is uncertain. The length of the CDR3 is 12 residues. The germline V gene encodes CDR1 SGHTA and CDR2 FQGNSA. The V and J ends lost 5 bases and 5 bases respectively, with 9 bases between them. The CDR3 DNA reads TGTGCCAGCAGCCGAGGCGTCGAGACCCAGTACTTC. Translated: CASSRGVETQYF.

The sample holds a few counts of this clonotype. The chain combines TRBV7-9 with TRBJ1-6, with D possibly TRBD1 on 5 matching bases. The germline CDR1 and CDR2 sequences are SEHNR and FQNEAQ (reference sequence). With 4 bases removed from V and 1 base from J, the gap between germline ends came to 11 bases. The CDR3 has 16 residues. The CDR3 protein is CASSSRGVSYNSPLHF. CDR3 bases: TGTGCCAGCAGCTCTCGGGGGGTGTCCTATAATTCACCCCTCCACTTT.

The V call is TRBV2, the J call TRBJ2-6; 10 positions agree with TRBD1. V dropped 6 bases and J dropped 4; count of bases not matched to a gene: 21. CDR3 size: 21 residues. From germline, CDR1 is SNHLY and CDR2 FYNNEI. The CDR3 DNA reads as TGTGCCAGCAGCCCAACCCTCAACTTCGACAGGGGGCTAGGAGGGGCCAACGTCCTGACTTTC. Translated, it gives CASSPTLNFDRGLGGANVLTF.

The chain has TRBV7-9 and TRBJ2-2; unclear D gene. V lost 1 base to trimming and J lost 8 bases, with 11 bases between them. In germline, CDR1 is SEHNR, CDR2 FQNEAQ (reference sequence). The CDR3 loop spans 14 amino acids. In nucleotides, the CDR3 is TGTGCCAGCAGCTTAGACCATTCCGCGGGGGAGCTGTTTTTT. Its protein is CASSLDHSAGELFF.

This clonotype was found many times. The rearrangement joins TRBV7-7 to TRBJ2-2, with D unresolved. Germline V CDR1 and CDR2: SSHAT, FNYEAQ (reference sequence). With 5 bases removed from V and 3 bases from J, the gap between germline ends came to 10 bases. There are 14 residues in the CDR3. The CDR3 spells CASSRVLDTGELFF. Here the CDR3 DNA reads TGTGCCAGCAGCAGGGTTCTGGACACCGGGGAGCTGTTTTTT.

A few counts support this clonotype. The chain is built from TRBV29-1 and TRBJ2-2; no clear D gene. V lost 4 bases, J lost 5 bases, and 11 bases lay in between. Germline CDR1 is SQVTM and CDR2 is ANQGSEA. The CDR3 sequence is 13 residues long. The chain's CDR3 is CSVAIAVTGELFF. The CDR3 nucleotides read TGCAGCGTTGCCATAGCAGTAACCGGGGAGCTGTTTTTT.

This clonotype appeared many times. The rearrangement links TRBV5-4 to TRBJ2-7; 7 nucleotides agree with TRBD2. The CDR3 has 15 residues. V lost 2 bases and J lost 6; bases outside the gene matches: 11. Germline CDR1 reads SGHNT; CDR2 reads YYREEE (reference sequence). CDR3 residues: CASSLTGTGGSEQYF. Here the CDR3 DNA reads TGTGCCAGCAGCTTAACCGGGACGGGGGGTTCCGAGCAGTACTTC.